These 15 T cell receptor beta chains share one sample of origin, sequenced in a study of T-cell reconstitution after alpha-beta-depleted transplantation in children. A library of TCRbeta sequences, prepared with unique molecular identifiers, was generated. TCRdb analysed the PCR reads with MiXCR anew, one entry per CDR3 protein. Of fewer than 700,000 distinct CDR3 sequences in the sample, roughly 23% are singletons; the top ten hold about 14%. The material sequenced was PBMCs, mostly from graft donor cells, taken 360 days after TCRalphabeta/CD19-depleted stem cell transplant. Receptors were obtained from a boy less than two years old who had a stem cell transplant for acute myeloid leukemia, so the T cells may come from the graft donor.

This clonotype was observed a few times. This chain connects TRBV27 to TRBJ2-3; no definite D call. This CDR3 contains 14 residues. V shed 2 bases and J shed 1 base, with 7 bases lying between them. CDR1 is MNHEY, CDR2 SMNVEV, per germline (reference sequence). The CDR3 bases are TGTGCCAGCAGTTTAACAGCTCGCACAGATACGCAGTATTTT. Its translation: CASSLTARTDTQYF.

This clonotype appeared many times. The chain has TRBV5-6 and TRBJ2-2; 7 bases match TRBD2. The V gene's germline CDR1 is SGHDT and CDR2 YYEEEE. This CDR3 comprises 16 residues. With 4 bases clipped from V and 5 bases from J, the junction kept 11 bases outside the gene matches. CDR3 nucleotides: TGTGCCAGCAGCCTACAAGCGTACGGGAGGACCGGGGAGCTGTTTTTT. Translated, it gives CASSLQAYGRTGELFF.

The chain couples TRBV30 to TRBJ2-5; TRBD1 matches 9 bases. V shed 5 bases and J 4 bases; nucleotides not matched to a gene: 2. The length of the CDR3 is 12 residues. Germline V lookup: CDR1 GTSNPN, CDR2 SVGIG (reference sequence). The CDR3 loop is CAWGTGSETQYF. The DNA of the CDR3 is TGTGCCTGGGGGACAGGGTCAGAGACCCAGTACTTC.

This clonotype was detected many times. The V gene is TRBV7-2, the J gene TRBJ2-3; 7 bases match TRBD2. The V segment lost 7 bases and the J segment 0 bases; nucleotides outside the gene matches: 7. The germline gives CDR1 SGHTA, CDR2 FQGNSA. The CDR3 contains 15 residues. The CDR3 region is CASTTSAASTDTQYF. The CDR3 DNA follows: TGTGCCAGCACCACTAGCGCTGCTAGCACAGATACGCAGTATTTT.

CDR3 region: CASSQLPGLAGEAGANVLTF. The CDR3 DNA follows: TGTGCCAGCAGCCAACTTCCCGGACTAGCGGGGGAGGCTGGGGCCAACGTCCTGACTTTC. This sequence joins TRBV3-1 and TRBJ2-6; 13 nucleotides match TRBD2. Germline values: CDR1 LGHDT, CDR2 YNNKEL (reference sequence). This CDR3 spans 20 amino acids. V was pared by 2 bases and J by 2 bases, with 9 bases of the junction left unmatched.

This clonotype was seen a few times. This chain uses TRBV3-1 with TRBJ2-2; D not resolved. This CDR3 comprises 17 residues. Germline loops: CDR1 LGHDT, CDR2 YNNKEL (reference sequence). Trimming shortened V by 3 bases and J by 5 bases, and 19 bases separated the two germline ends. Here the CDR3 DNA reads TGTGCCAGCAGCCACGTAAAGTGGGGATCGGTGACCGGGGAGCTGTTTTTT. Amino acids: CASSHVKWGSVTGELFF.

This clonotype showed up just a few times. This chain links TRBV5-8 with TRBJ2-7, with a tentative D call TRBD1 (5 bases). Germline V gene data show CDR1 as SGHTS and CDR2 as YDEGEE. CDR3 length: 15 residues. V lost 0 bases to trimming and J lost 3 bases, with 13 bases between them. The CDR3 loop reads CASSLAQGMDYEQYF. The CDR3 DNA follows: TGTGCCAGCAGCTTGGCTCAGGGCATGGACTACGAGCAGTACTTC.

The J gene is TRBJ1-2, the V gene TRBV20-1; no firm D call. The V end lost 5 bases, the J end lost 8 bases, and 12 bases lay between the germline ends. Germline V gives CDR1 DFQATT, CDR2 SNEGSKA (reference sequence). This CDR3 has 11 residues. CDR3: CSAPRRGGYTF. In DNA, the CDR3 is TGCAGTGCTCCTAGGCGTGGGGGCTACACCTTC.

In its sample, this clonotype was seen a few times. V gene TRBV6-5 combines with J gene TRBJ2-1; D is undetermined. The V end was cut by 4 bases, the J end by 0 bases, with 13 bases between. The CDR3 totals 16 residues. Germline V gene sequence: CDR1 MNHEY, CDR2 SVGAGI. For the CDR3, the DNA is TGTGCCAGCAGTTCCCCACGACGGAGCTCCTACAATGAGCAGTTCTTC. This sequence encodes CASSSPRRSSYNEQFF.

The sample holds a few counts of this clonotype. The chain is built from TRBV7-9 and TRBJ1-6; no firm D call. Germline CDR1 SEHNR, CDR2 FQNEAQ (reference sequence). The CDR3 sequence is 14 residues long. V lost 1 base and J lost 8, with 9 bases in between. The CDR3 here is CASSLEEVYSPLHF. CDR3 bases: TGTGCCAGCAGCTTAGAAGAAGTCTATTCACCCCTCCACTTT.

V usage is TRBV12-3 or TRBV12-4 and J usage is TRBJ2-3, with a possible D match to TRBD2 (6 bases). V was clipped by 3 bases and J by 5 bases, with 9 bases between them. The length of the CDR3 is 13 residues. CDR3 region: CASSFWGGDTQYF. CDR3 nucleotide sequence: TGTGCCAGCAGTTTCTGGGGAGGAGATACGCAGTATTTT.

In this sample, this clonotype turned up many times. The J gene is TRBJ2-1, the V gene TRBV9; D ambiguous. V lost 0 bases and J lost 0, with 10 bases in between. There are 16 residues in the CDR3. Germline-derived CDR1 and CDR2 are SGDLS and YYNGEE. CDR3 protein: CASSVASWSSYNEQFF. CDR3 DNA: TGTGCCAGCAGCGTAGCAAGTTGGAGCTCCTACAATGAGCAGTTCTTC.

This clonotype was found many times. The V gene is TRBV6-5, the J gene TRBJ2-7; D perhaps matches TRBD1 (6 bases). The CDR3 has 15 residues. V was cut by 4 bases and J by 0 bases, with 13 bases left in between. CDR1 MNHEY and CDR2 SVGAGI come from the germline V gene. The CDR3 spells CASSSNRDISYEQYF. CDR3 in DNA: TGTGCCAGCAGTTCCAACCGGGACATCTCCTACGAGCAGTACTTC.

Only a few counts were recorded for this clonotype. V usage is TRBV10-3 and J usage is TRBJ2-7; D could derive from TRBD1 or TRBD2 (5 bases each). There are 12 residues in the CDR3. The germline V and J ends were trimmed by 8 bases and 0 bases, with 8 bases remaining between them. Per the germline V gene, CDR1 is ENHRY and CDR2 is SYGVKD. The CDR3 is CAIGTRSYEQYF. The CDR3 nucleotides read TGTGCCATCGGGACCCGCTCCTACGAGCAGTACTTC.

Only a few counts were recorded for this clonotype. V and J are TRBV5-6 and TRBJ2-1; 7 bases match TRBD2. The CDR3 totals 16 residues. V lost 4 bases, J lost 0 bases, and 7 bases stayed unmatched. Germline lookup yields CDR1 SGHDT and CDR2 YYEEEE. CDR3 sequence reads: CASSPGLLSSYNEQFF. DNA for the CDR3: TGTGCCAGCAGCCCGGGACTACTAAGCTCCTACAATGAGCAGTTCTTC.